This record concerns one TCR beta chain sequence. Germline is not matched at one junction end, which may reflect a read error. This entry belongs to a study of glioma-infiltrating T cells after dendritic cell vaccination. The wider study: Monocyte-derived dendritic cells, cultured approximately 7 days with IL-4 and GM-CSF, were pulsed with autologous tumor lysate.

Time point given: after dendritic cell vaccination, including at tumor progression/relapse. The CDR3 length is 13 residues. In germline, CDR1 is SGHDN, CDR2 FVKESK. Input was around 1.9 ug genomic DNA, or all available if less. Using immunoSEQ multiplex PCR, the repertoire was profiled, and TCRdb retains in-frame clones only, with some absent. The profile shows roughly 85,000 clones, roughly 85% of them singletons. The sample in question was blood, obtained after dendritic cell vaccination. The receptor's source is a human donor with glioblastoma. The gene calls are TRBV14 and TRBJ1-2; D remains unclear. The DNA of the CDR3 is TGTGCCAGCAGCCAAGATGAGAGGGCGGAAAGTGTTTTC. Amino acid sequence: CASSQDERAESVF. Looking up the rest from reference TRBV14 and TRBJ1-2 gives the full variable domain: EAGVTQFPSHSVIEKGQTVTLRCDPISGHDNLYWYRRVMGKEIKFLLHFVKESKQDESGMPNNRFLAERTGGTYSTLKVQPAELEDSGVYFCASSQDERAESVFGSGTRLTVV.